The clone carrying this T cell receptor beta chain was picked up a small number of times. Its target is unknown. This specimen comes from a study of OX40 agonist ivuxolimab in advanced cancers. Study-level background: Patients were given ivuxolimab, an antibody that agonizes OX40 (CD134). Study-wide findings and caveats: In the 0.1 to 3.0 mg/kg range, CD4+ and CD8+ blood T cells had expanded clonally by week 6. Patients who responded partially at 0.1-3.0 mg/kg showed clonal expansion ranking among the lowest.

Sequenced by immunoSEQ multiplex PCR; TCRdb stores in-frame clones only, minus some. The sample records 20,000 to 30,000 clones, roughly 79% being singletons. Trimming stripped 2 bases from V and 4 bases from J, with 9 bases between. The V gene's germline CDR1 is MNHEY and CDR2 SVGAGI. This CDR3 is 14 amino acids long. The V call is TRBV6-5, the J call TRBJ1-5, with D unclear. This clonotype was obtained from an adult with an advanced solid tumor such as melanoma, head and neck, liver or kidney cancer. Sequenced material: CD4+ or CD8+ T cells sorted from blood, taken in a trial of the OX40 agonist ivuxolimab. CDR3 loop: CASSYRAGNQPQHF. For the CDR3, the DNA is TGTGCCAGCAGTTACAGAGCGGGAAATCAGCCCCAGCATTTT.